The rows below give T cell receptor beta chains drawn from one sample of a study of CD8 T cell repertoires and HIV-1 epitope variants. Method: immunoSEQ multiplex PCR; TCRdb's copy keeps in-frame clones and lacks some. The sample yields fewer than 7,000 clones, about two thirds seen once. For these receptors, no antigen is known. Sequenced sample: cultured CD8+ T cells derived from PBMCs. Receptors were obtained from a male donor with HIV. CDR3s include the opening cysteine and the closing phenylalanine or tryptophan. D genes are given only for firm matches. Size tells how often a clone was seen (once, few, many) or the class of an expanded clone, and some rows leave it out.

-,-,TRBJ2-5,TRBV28,CASSPRPLPGQETQYF,TGTGCCAGCAGCCCCCGCCCCCTGCCAGGCCAAGAGACCCAGTACTTC
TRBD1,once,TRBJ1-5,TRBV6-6,CASSYQTGGTQPQHF,TGTGCCAGCAGTTATCAGACAGGGGGAACTCAGCCCCAGCATTTT
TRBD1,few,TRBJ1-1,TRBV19,CASSIGRGDTEAFF,TGTGCCAGTAGTATCGGCAGGGGGGACACTGAAGCTTTCTTT
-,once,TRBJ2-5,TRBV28,CASSSATLQETQYF,TGTGCCAGCAGTTCCGCGACACTTCAAGAGACCCAGTACTTC
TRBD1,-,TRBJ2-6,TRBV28,CASSSPWTGAGSGANVLTF,TGTGCCAGCAGCTCTCCCTGGACAGGGGCTGGTTCTGGGGCCAACGTCCTGACTTTC
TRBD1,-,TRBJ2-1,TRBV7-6,CASSSTRQGALNEQFF,TGTGCCAGCAGCTCGACTAGACAGGGGGCATTAAATGAGCAGTTCTTC
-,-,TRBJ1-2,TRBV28,CASSFGGNSYGYTF,TGTGCCAGCAGTTTCGGGGGAAACTCCTATGGCTACACCTTC
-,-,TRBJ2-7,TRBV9,CASSVGGGVRTYEQYF,TGTGCCAGCAGCGTAGGAGGCGGGGTCCGAACCTACGAGCAGTACTTC
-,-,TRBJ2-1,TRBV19,CASSLSGSSYNEQFF,TGTGCCAGTAGTCTTAGCGGAAGCTCCTACAATGAGCAGTTCTTC
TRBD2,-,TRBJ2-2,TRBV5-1,CASSLIAGGSTGELFF,TGCGCCAGCAGCTTAATAGCGGGAGGGTCCACCGGGGAGCTGTTTTTT
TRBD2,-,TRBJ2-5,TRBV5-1,CASSLSGTSGGETQYF,TGCGCCAGCAGCTTATCCGGGACTAGCGGGGGTGAGACCCAGTACTTC
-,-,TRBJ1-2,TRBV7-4,CASSQDPPDLDYGYTF,TGCGCCAGCAGCCAAGATCCCCCAGACTTGGACTATGGCTACACCTTC
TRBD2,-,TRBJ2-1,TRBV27,CASRGTSGRIGNEQFF,TGTGCCAGCAGGGGGACTAGCGGGAGAATCGGCAATGAGCAGTTCTTC
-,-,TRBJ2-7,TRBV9,CASSDDYLGNYEQYF,TGTGCCAGCAGCGACGACTACCTTGGGAACTACGAGCAGTACTTC
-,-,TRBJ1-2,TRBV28,CASSLGGMFSYGYTF,TGTGCCAGCAGTTTAGGGGGGATGTTTAGCTATGGCTACACCTTC
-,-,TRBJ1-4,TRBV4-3,CASSQGQSKEKLFF,TGCGCCAGCAGCCAAGGACAAAGTAAGGAAAAACTGTTTTTT
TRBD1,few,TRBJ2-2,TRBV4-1,CASSSGTGGTGELFF,TGCGCCAGCAGCAGCGGGACAGGGGGCACCGGGGAGCTGTTTTTT
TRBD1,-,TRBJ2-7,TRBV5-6,CASSFTGTGGHEQYF,TGTGCCAGCAGCTTCACCGGGACAGGGGGGCACGAGCAGTACTTC
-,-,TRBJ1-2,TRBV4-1,CASSQEVRYGYTF,TGCGCCAGCAGCCAAGAAGTAAGGTATGGCTACACCTTC
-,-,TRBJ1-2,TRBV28,CASSLQAINYGYTF,TGTGCCAGCAGTTTACAGGCGATTAACTATGGCTACACCTTC
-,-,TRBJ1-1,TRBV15,CATSRDRGWWTEAFF,TGTGCCACCAGCAGAGACCGAGGGTGGTGGACTGAAGCTTTCTTT
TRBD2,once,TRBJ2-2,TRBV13,CASSLTSGRAVWERTGELFF,TGTGCCAGCAGCTTGACTAGCGGGAGGGCCGTGTGGGAGCGCACCGGGGAGCTGTTTTTT